This T cell receptor (beta chain) stems from a study of cytomegalovirus exposure and HLA in healthy donors. Findings and caveats of the study: The study listed about 150 cytomegalovirus-associated TCR beta chains.

CDR1 MNHNS and CDR2 SASEGT come from the germline V gene. V shed 1 base and J 3 bases; nucleotides not matched to a gene: 6. The CDR3 totals 17 residues. Concerning this clone: Its target is not known.

Repertoires were generated with immunoSEQ multiplex PCR, while TCRdb's copy carries only in-frame clones and drops some. The sample holds 90,000 to 130,000 clones, around 87% seen once. The chain uses TRBV6-1 and TRBJ2-1; 10 bases match TRBD2. Source material: PBMCs. The sequence was obtained from a woman in her 30s in good health and CMV-seropositive. DNA for the CDR3: TGTGCCAGCAGTGAAGGGAAACTAGCGGGGTACTACAATGAGCAGTTCTTC. Its translation: CASSEGKLAGYYNEQFF.